These 8 T cell receptor beta chains were all obtained from the same sample, sequenced in a study of preoperative IRX-2 immunotherapy in early breast cancer. TCRdb's table, derived via immunoSEQ multiplex PCR, lists solely in-frame clones and lacks some. This sample has tens of thousands of clones, with roughly 80% found just once. Indicated treatment: preoperative locoregional IRX-2 cytokine immunotherapy. This specimen consisted of lymph node tissue, obtained after IRX-2 immunotherapy. These receptors all come from a human donor with breast cancer.

V gene TRBV7-1 combines with J gene TRBJ2-5; D call uncertain. TRBV7-1 is annotated as an ORF whose role is uncertain. The V and J ends lost 4 bases and 5 bases respectively, with 17 bases between them. This CDR3 has 15 amino acids. The CDR3, as DNA: TGTGCCAGCAGCTTAGAAAGGAAGGGCCGGGAGACCCAGTACTTC. It is translated as CASSLERKGRETQYF.

The genes are TRBV28 and TRBJ2-7; D might be TRBD1 (6 bases). Trimming removed 6 bases at V and 0 bases at J, with 12 bases between. The CDR3 is made up of 14 amino acids. CDR1 is MDHEN and CDR2 is SYDVKM in the germline V gene. The CDR3 protein is CASSYRVSSYEQYF. In nucleotides, the CDR3 is TGTGCCAGCAGCTACAGGGTATCCTCCTACGAGCAGTACTTC.

This sequence joins TRBV28 and TRBJ2-7, with 10 bases lining up with TRBD1. The length of the CDR3 is 15 residues. From germline, CDR1 is MDHEN and CDR2 SYDVKM. V shed 6 bases and J 2 bases; nucleotides not matched to a gene: 7. This CDR3 reads CASSLRDRGTYEQYF. The CDR3 bases are TGTGCCAGCAGCCTCCGGGACAGGGGCACCTACGAGCAGTACTTC.

This clone came up a few times. The V call is TRBV30, the J call TRBJ1-3; D uncertain. With 1 base removed from V and 2 bases from J, the gap between germline ends came to 3 bases. CDR3 length equals 12 residues. Germline V CDR1 and CDR2: GTSNPN, SVGIG (reference sequence). Here the CDR3 DNA reads TGTGCCTGGAGTGAGACTGGAAACACCATATATTTT. Protein product: CAWSETGNTIYF.

The chain couples TRBV19 to TRBJ2-7, with D unclear. Germline V gives CDR1 LNHDA, CDR2 SQIVND (reference sequence). This CDR3 has 12 amino acids. Trimming took off 2 bases at V and 5 bases at J, with 7 bases between the two ends. Here the CDR3 reads CASSITPHEQYF. CDR3 DNA sequence: TGTGCCAGTAGTATAACCCCTCACGAGCAGTACTTC.

By share, this clone counts as medium-sized. The rearrangement links TRBV19 to TRBJ2-1, with TRBD2 matching 10 bases. CDR3 length: 16 amino acids. Looked up from germline, CDR1 is LNHDA and CDR2 is SQIVND (reference sequence). V lost 10 bases, J lost 1 base, and 10 bases stayed unmatched. The CDR3 spells CATSRQAGGSYNEQFF. The DNA of the CDR3 is TGTGCCACCAGTCGACAAGCGGGAGGGTCCTACAATGAGCAGTTCTTC.

The chain employs TRBV29-1 and TRBJ1-2, with D tentatively TRBD1 (6 bases). Trimming removed 0 bases from V and 5 bases from J, with 13 bases in between. Germline CDR1 and CDR2: SQVTM and ANQGSEA. The CDR3 runs to 14 residues. The CDR3 region is CSVEDGAGAYGYTF. In nucleotides, the CDR3 is TGCAGCGTTGAAGATGGGGCAGGGGCTTATGGCTACACCTTC.

The chain combines TRBV12-2 with TRBJ2-7; the table's D gene call, TRBD2, was not cross checked with the DNA. TRBV12-2 is described as a pseudogene. The CDR3 loop spans 18 amino acids. This CDR3 is CASRSRAAGGPETYEQYF. The CDR3 DNA follows: TGTGCAAGTCGCTCCCGAGCAGCGGGAGGGCCGGAAACTTACGAGCAGTACTTC.